A selection of T cell receptor beta chains follows, all from one sample in a study of cytomegalovirus exposure and HLA in healthy donors. Some clones are missing from TCRdb's copy, which holds only in-frame ones; the method was immunoSEQ multiplex PCR. The sample contains over 85,000 clones, approximately 84% of which appear only once. The material sequenced was PBMCs. The receptors were gathered from a woman aged 18-30 years in good health and CMV-seropositive. CDR3s include the opening cysteine and the closing phenylalanine or tryptophan. The D gene is left open where the match is weak. The listing skips clone size in some rows; elsewhere it reads once, few, many or a size class.

d_call	j_call	v_call	clone_size	cdr3_nt	cdr3_aa
.	TRBJ2-4	TRBV4-1	once	TGCGCCAGCAGCCAAGACGGTACGGACAGCCTAGCCAAAAACATTCAGTACTTC	CASSQDGTDSLAKNIQYF
TRBD2	TRBJ2-2	TRBV2	.	TGTGCCAGCAGTGATGGCGGGGGGTACACCGGGGAGCTGTTTTTT	CASSDGGGYTGELFF
.	TRBJ1-3	TRBV9	.	TGTGCCAGCAGCGTAGGATTCGACACCATCTCTGGAAACACCATATATTTT	CASSVGFDTISGNTIYF
.	TRBJ1-4	TRBV30	.	TGTGCAGAAGGTCGGGGGGGCCGGGAAAAACTGTTTTTT	CAEGRGGREKLFF
TRBD1	TRBJ2-1	TRBV6-6	once	TGTGCCAGCAGGGACAGGGGCGGTGGTGAGGAGCAGTTCTTC	CASRDRGGGEEQFF
.	TRBJ1-2	TRBV11-2	.	TGTGCCAGCAGCGGGTGGGGCAACTATGGCTACACCTTC	CASSGWGNYGYTF
.	TRBJ1-4	TRBV19	.	TGCGCAACGCGCGGACGGGGGGCAACTAATGAAAAACTGTTTTTT	CATRGRGATNEKLFF
.	TRBJ1-1	TRBV30	.	TGTGCCTGGACCCCGGGAGGGGACTCTGAAGCTTTCTTT	CAWTPGGDSEAFF
TRBD1	TRBJ2-7	TRBV5-6	.	TGTGCCAGCAGCTGGGGACAGACCTACGAGCAGTACTTC	CASSWGQTYEQYF
.	TRBJ2-6	TRBV29-1	.	TGCAGCGTTGCGGGGGTCGCTGGGGCCAACGTCCTGACTTTC	CSVAGVAGANVLTF
.	TRBJ1-1	TRBV14	.	TGTGCCAGCAGCCAAGAGCCAGGCTTAATCACTGAAGCTTTCTTT	CASSQEPGLITEAFF
TRBD2	TRBJ2-7	TRBV4-1	.	TGCGCCAGCAGCCAAAAGACTAGCGGGGGGCGAGAGCAGTACTTC	CASSQKTSGGREQYF
.	TRBJ2-1	TRBV30	.	TGTGCCTGGAGTGTTCTTAATGAGCAGTTCTTC	CAWSVLNEQFF
TRBD2	TRBJ2-7	TRBV15	.	TGTGCCACCAGCAGAGATCTCCCGGGAGGGAGGTACGAGCAGTACTTC	CATSRDLPGGRYEQYF
TRBD1	TRBJ1-2	TRBV11-2	.	TGTGCCAGCAGCCCACAGGGGGCGGATGGCTACACCTTC	CASSPQGADGYTF
TRBD1	TRBJ2-3	TRBV29-1	.	TGCAGCGTTGAATTCAGGACAGGGGTAGATACGCAGTATTTT	CSVEFRTGVDTQYF
TRBD1	TRBJ2-1	TRBV5-1	.	TGCGCCAGCAAAGGGACAGGGAGGAATGAGCAGTTCTTC	CASKGTGRNEQFF
TRBD1	TRBJ2-5	TRBV7-9	.	TGTGCCAGCAGCTTAGTTTCTCTCGGGACAGGGGGTGGAGAGACCCAGTACTTC	CASSLVSLGTGGGETQYF
.	TRBJ1-1	TRBV2	.	TGTGCCAGCAGGGACGGACAGACGGAAGCTTTCTTT	CASRDGQTEAFF
.	TRBJ2-2	TRBV4-2	once	TGTGCCAGCAGCCAAGATTCGCCAGGGCTTTCGAACACCGGGGAGCTGTTTTTT	CASSQDSPGLSNTGELFF
.	TRBJ2-2	TRBV5-1	.	TGCGCCAGCAGCTTGGCACAGGCGAACACCGGGGAGCTGTTTTTT	CASSLAQANTGELFF
TRBD2	TRBJ2-5	TRBV30	.	TGTGCCTGGAGTGTAGATAGTCTAGCGGGGGGCCCGGGGAGGTACTTC	CAWSVDSLAGGPGRYF
.	TRBJ1-5	TRBV6-5	.	TGTGCCAGCAGTCCCAGTTATAGCAATCAGCCCCAGCATTTT	CASSPSYSNQPQHF
TRBD2	TRBJ2-3	TRBV19	.	TGTGCCAGTAGTATGATCCGGGGGGGACTAAGGTCTAGCACAGATACGCAGTATTTT	CASSMIRGGLRSSTDTQYF
.	TRBJ2-7	TRBV6-1	.	TGTGCCAGCAGTGCCTATGAGAGGGAATACTTC	CASSAYEREYF
TRBD1	TRBJ1-6	TRBV27	once	TGTGCCAGCAGTTTATCGGACAGGGAAGGCTCACCCCTCCACTTT	CASSLSDREGSPLHF
.	TRBJ2-3	TRBV9	once	TGTGCCAGCAGCGTAGCTAGCACAGATACGCAGTATTTT	CASSVASTDTQYF
.	TRBJ2-5	TRBV4-1	.	TGCGCCAGCAGCCAAGATCGGCGCCCGGGGGTCAGGGAGACCCAGTACTTC	CASSQDRRPGVRETQYF
.	TRBJ2-7	TRBV6-5	.	TGTGCCAGCACCCGGGGGTTTAGCTCCTACGAGCAGTACTTC	CASTRGFSSYEQYF
TRBD1	TRBJ2-1	TRBV29-1	.	TGCAGCGTGATCGTCGGGACAGGGAACCATGAGCAGTTCTTC	CSVIVGTGNHEQFF
.	TRBJ2-3	TRBV30	.	TGTGCCTGGAGTGTTAGCACGAGCACAGATACGCAGTATTTT	CAWSVSTSTDTQYF
.	TRBJ1-5	TRBV10-3	.	TGTGCCACCGAAAACAGGACACGGGCAAGCAATCAGCCCCAGCATTTT	CATENRTRASNQPQHF
TRBD1	TRBJ1-5	TRBV6-1	.	TGTGCCAGCACAGGACAGGGAGGCAATCAGCCCCAGCATTTT	CASTGQGGNQPQHF
TRBD2	TRBJ2-1	TRBV5-8	.	TGTGCCAGCAGCTTTTTTTTTGGACTAGCGGGGGGGCAATACAATGAGCAGTTCTTC	CASSFFFGLAGGQYNEQFF
TRBD2	TRBJ2-3	TRBV9	.	TGTGCCAGCAGCGTAACTAGCGGGGGGACAGCAGATACGCAGTATTTT	CASSVTSGGTADTQYF
.	TRBJ1-5	TRBV5-1	.	TGCGCCAGCAACGAGGGTGGCTTGGGTCAGCCCCAGCATTTT	CASNEGGLGQPQHF
.	TRBJ2-7	TRBV7-8	.	TGTGCCAGCAGCTTAGCGCGGGGAGAGCTCGCCTACGAGCAGTACTTC	CASSLARGELAYEQYF
.	TRBJ2-5	TRBV2	.	TGTGCCAGCAGTGAAGCCTCAGAGACCCAGTACTTC	CASSEASETQYF
.	TRBJ1-5	TRBV4-1	few	TGCGCCAGCAGCCAGACCGGGGGGCCCACTCAGCCCCAGCATTTT	CASSQTGGPTQPQHF
.	TRBJ1-3	TRBV4-1	.	TGCGCCAGCAGCCAAGAGTACTCTGGAAACACCATATATTTT	CASSQEYSGNTIYF
TRBD1	TRBJ2-1	TRBV11-2	.	TGTGCCAGCAGCTTACGACAGGGGTCTGAGCAGTTCTTC	CASSLRQGSEQFF
.	TRBJ2-2	TRBV27	.	TGTGCCAGCAGTTTACCTTCGAACACCGGGGAGCTGTTTTTT	CASSLPSNTGELFF
.	TRBJ1-4	TRBV11-2	.	TGTGCCAGCAGCTTAATGACAGATACAGGTCGTGAAAAACTGTTTTTT	CASSLMTDTGREKLFF
.	TRBJ1-5	TRBV6-6	.	TGTGCCAGCAGTTACGGGAACAGGCTCAATCAGCCCCAGCATTTT	CASSYGNRLNQPQHF
TRBD2	TRBJ2-2	TRBV7-2	.	TGTGCCAGCAGCGAGCTCGCTAGCGGCACCGGGGAGCTGTTTTTT	CASSELASGTGELFF
.	TRBJ2-7	TRBV28	.	TGTGCCAGCAGTTTATTTTGGCAGGGAGGCAACGAGCAGTACTTC	CASSLFWQGGNEQYF
TRBD1	TRBJ1-2	TRBV5-6	few	TGTGCCAGCAGCCCCGGGACAGGGCGGGATGGCTACACCTTC	CASSPGTGRDGYTF
.	TRBJ2-5	TRBV9	.	TGTGCCAGCAGCGGGGGGCCGGGCCCCCCAGAGACCCAGTACTTC	CASSGGPGPPETQYF
TRBD1	TRBJ2-2	TRBV2	.	TGTGCCAGCAGGTCGGGACAGGGGGCTGACACCGGGGAGCTGTTTTTT	CASRSGQGADTGELFF
.	TRBJ1-4	TRBV2	.	TGTGCCAGCAGTGAAGAGCTGTCGGGGGGATTAAATAAAGCGGTGTTTTTT	CASSEELSGGLNKAVFF
.	TRBJ1-2	TRBV27	.	TGTGCCAGCAGTTTCGGGGTTCAAGGCTATGGCTACACCTTC	CASSFGVQGYGYTF